This T cell receptor (beta chain) was sequenced in a study of blood T cell repertoires in COVID-19. Whole-study context: T cells, B-cell-depleted T cells, or PBMCs provided the cDNA or gDNA that served as material.

Some clones are missing from TCRdb's copy, which holds only in-frame ones; the method was immunoSEQ multiplex PCR. Of 210,000 or so clones in the sample, around 80% were seen once. V lost 4 bases, J lost 5 bases, and 7 bases stayed unmatched. The CDR3 runs 15 residues. Germline V lookup: CDR1 MDHEN, CDR2 SYDVKM. The clonotype was recovered from a man aged 50 or older with active or convalescent COVID-19. The material sequenced was peripheral blood. The chain recombines TRBV28 with TRBJ2-7; 11 nucleotides align to TRBD1. CDR3 in DNA: TGTGCCAGCAGTTCCGGACAGGGGGCAAAGGACGAGCAGTACTTC. Protein sequence: CASSSGQGAKDEQYF.